This record looks at one T cell receptor beta chain sequence and its context. This sample is part of a study of blood T cell repertoires in COVID-19. Across the study: Before being deemed recovered, Cohort 3 donors had two negative PCRs, clearance, or symptom resolution.

Those who participated ranged in age from roughly 18 to 89 years and resided in about two dozen US areas. Original methodology: Amplification with reference gene primers provided the estimates of nucleated cell counts. Clones were sequenced by immunoSEQ multiplex PCR, and TCRdb holds only the in-frame ones, with some missing. The V and J calls and the clone size are those of that table, but D and trimming were determined from the DNA. The table lists approximately 140,000 clones, approximately 87% of them singletons. The receptor's source is a man aged 50-59 years in a cohort exposed to, infected with or recovered from COVID-19 (not recorded which). Sequenced: PBMCs or T cells enriched from blood (not recorded which).

The CDR3 protein is CASSQTLAGQETQYF. In DNA, the CDR3 is TGTGCCAGCAGCCAGACCTTAGCGGGACAAGAGACCCAGTACTTC. The chain combines TRBV3-1 (or the pseudogene TRBV3-2) with TRBJ2-5, with 8 bases that match TRBD2. The V gene's germline CDR1 is LGHDT and CDR2 YNNKEL (reference sequence). Trimming took 3 bases from V and 2 from J; bases not matched to a gene: 5. The CDR3 is 15 amino acids.